This entry concerns a single T cell receptor (beta chain). The target antigen is unknown. Germline CDR1 reads MDHEN; CDR2 reads SYDVKM. This CDR3 is built from 15 residues. V shed 1 base, J shed 3 bases, and the junction held 6 bases outside the gene matches. The sample comes from a study of cytomegalovirus exposure and HLA in healthy donors. Study results and limitations: Indistinguishability led to the exclusion of some V segments, TRBV6-2 and TRBV6-3 included. Generally TCR sequences proved uncommon, though certain public TCRs appeared in numerous donors. CMV antigen specificity was confirmed in vitro for a few CMV-associated chains. A missense variant in DCLRE1C was later tied to TCR beta V- and J-gene trimming.

Use of 60 Vbeta and 13 Jbeta primers characterized the PCR. Sequencing was performed with immunoSEQ multiplex PCR; in TCRdb, only in-frame clones are kept and a portion is missing. The sample has about 100,000 clones; roughly 75% are singletons. Sequenced input: PBMCs. The sequence came from an older woman in good health and CMV-seronegative. V and J are TRBV28 and TRBJ2-7, with 7 nucleotides matching TRBD2. CDR3 sequence (DNA): TGTGCCAGCAGTTTATTGGGGGGGTTCGGCTACGAGCAGTACTTC. Translated: CASSLLGGFGYEQYF.